The 10 T cell receptor beta chains listed next were all sequenced from one sample in a study of blood T cell repertoires in COVID-19. Measured with immunoSEQ multiplex PCR; TCRdb has only the in-frame clones, and not every one. The data contain some 530,000 clones, approximately 90% of them singletons. Material: PBMCs or T cells enriched from blood (not recorded which). The receptors shown here come from a woman in her sixties or seventies who had recovered from COVID-19.

The rearrangement uses TRBV12-3 or TRBV12-4 and TRBJ2-3; no clear D. The CDR3 runs to 13 residues. Trimming removed 6 bases at V and 4 bases at J, with 11 bases between. Here the CDR3 DNA reads TGTGCCAGCAGCAACTATAGAGCAGATACGCAGTATTTT. It specifies CASSNYRADTQYF.

V gene TRBV5-1 combines with J gene TRBJ1-2; D call uncertain. The V gene lost 5 bases and the J gene lost 5 bases, with 28 bases spanning the gap. Looked up from germline, CDR1 is SGHRS and CDR2 is YFSETQ. There are 18 residues in the CDR3. The CDR3: CASRQTSDGWSRGYGYTF. CDR3 sequence (DNA): TGCGCCAGCAGACAAACCTCCGACGGATGGTCCCGAGGTTATGGCTACACCTTC. Using reference TRBV5-1 and TRBJ1-2 for the parts outside the CDR3, the full variable domain is KAGVTQTPRYLIKTRGQQVTLSCSPISGHRSVSWYQQTPGQGLQFLFEYFSETQRNKGNFPGRFSGRQFSNSRSEMNVSTLELGDSALYLCASRQTSDGWSRGYGYTFGSGTRLTVV.

The V gene is TRBV13, the J gene TRBJ2-1, with 11 bases matching TRBD1. V shed 0 bases, J shed 6 bases, and the junction held 13 bases outside the gene matches. The CDR3 is 19 amino acids. The germline V gene has CDR1 PRHDT and CDR2 FYEKMQ (reference sequence). Here the CDR3 DNA reads TGTGCCAGCAGCTTAGGCCTCACGGGACAGGGGGGGATAGCCAATGAGCAGTTCTTC. Protein sequence: CASSLGLTGQGGIANEQFF.

This chain uses TRBV6-6 with TRBJ1-3, with 8 bases matching TRBD1. The trim removed 5 bases at V and 0 bases at J, leaving 9 bases unmatched. CDR1 MNHNY and CDR2 SVGAGI come from the germline V gene (reference sequence). The CDR3 runs 17 residues. CDR3 DNA: TGTGCCAGCAGTCAATCGTGGACAGGGAACTCTGGAAACACCATATATTTT. It yields the protein CASSQSWTGNSGNTIYF.

The chain joins TRBV10-1 to TRBJ2-3, with 10 positions matching TRBD2. CDR1 is WNHNN, CDR2 SYGVQD, per germline (reference sequence). This CDR3 contains 15 residues. J was trimmed by 2 bases and V by 4 bases; bases with no gene match: 3. The CDR3 nucleotides read TGCGCCAGCAGTGGGGGACTAGCGATCACAGATACGCAGTATTTT. Translated: CASSGGLAITDTQYF.

The chain employs TRBV28 and TRBJ1-2, with 8 nucleotides matching TRBD1. V lost 8 bases, J lost 7 bases, and 3 bases stayed unmatched. Germline V gene lookup returns CDR1 MDHEN and CDR2 SYDVKM. The CDR3 loop spans 11 amino acids. CDR3: CASRTGTGYTF. The CDR3 DNA reads as TGTGCCAGCCGGACAGGGACTGGCTACACCTTC.

The V gene is TRBV7-8, the J gene TRBJ2-1; 7 nucleotides line up with TRBD1. Trimming cost V 5 bases and J 7 bases; bases outside gene matches: 11. The germline V gene encodes CDR1 SGHVS and CDR2 FQNEAQ. The CDR3 contains 15 residues. The CDR3 DNA sequence: TGTGCCAGCAGCCTACGACAGGGAGTTTTTAATGAGCAGTTCTTC. Its translation is CASSLRQGVFNEQFF.

The rearrangement joins TRBV30 to TRBJ1-3, with D possibly matching TRBD1 (6 bases). Trimming shortened V by 4 bases and J by 9 bases, and 13 bases separated the two germline ends. This CDR3 has 12 amino acids. Germline V gene sequence: CDR1 GTSNPN, CDR2 SVGIG (reference sequence). The CDR3 sequence: CAWKARGGTIYF. CDR3 bases: TGTGCCTGGAAAGCGAGAGGGGGCACCATATATTTT.

CDR3 in DNA: TGTGCCAGCAGCTTAGCTTCCGAGCAGTACTTC. Amino acids: CASSLASEQYF. The chain joins TRBV11-2 to TRBJ2-7; D call uncertain. The CDR3 covers 11 residues. The germline V gene has CDR1 SGHAT and CDR2 FQNNGV. The V and J ends lost 1 base and 6 bases respectively, with 4 bases between them.

CDR3 amino acids: CASSLIWGQGDTQYF. DNA for the CDR3: TGTGCCAGCAGTTTAATTTGGGGGCAGGGAGATACGCAGTATTTT. The chain carries TRBV27 and TRBJ2-3; a possible D gene is TRBD1 (6 bases). Trimming removed 2 bases from V and 5 bases from J, with 14 bases in between. The CDR3 is 15 residues long. Per the germline V gene, CDR1 is MNHEY and CDR2 is SMNVEV (reference sequence).